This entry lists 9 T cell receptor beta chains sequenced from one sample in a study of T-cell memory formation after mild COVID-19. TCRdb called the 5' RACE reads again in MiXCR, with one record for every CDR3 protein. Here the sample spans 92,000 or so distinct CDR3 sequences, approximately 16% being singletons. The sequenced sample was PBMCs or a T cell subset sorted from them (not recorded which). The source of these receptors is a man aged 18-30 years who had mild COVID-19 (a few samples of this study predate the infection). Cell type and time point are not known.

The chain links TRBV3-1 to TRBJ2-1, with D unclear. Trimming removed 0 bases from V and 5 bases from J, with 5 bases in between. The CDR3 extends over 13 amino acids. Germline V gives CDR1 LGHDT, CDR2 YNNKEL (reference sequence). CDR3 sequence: CASSQDWNNEQFF. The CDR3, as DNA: TGTGCCAGCAGCCAAGATTGGAACAATGAGCAGTTCTTC.

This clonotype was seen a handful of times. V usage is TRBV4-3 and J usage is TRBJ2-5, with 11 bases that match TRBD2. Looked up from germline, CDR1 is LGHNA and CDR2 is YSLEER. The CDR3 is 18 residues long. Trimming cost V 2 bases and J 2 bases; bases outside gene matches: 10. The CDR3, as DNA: TGCGCCAGCAGCCAAAGCCCCTTTAGCGGGGGGGTTCAAGAGACCCAGTACTTC. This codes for CASSQSPFSGGVQETQYF.

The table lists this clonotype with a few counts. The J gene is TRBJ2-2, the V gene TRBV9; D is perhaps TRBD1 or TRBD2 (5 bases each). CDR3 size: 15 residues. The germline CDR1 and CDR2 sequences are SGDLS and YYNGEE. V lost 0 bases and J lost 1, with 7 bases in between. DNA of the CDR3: TGTGCCAGCAGCGTAGGGGGGTGGAACACCGGGGAGCTGTTTTTT. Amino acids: CASSVGGWNTGELFF.

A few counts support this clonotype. CDR3 region: CASSLGWGGGQPQHF. CDR3 nucleotide sequence: TGTGCCAGCAGCCTGGGTTGGGGGGGAGGTCAGCCCCAGCATTTT. This chain uses TRBV7-9 with TRBJ1-5; possible D gene TRBD1, 5 bases. Germline-derived CDR1 and CDR2 are SEHNR and FQNEAQ (reference sequence). The V end lost 5 bases, the J end lost 6 bases, and 17 bases lay between the germline ends. This CDR3 has 15 amino acids.

CDR3 amino acids: CASSITGGRQPQHF. DNA for the CDR3: TGTGCCAGTAGTATCACCGGGGGTAGGCAGCCCCAGCATTTT. The V call is TRBV19, the J call TRBJ1-5; weak D call: TRBD1 (5 bases). Germline-derived CDR1 and CDR2 are LNHDA and SQIVND (reference sequence). V lost 3 bases and J lost 7, with 13 bases in between. The CDR3 totals 14 residues.

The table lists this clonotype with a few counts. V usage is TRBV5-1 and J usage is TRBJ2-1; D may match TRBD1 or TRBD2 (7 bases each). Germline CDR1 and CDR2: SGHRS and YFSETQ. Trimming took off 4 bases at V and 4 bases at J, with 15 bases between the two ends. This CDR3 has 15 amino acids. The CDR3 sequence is CASSPRGTEYNEQFF. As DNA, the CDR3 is TGCGCCAGCAGCCCGCGGGGGACAGAGTACAATGAGCAGTTCTTC.

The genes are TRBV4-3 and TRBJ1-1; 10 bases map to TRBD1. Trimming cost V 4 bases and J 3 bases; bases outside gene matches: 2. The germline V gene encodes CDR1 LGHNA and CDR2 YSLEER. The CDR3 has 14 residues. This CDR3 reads CASSPGTGDTEAFF. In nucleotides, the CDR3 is TGCGCCAGCAGCCCCGGGACAGGGGACACTGAAGCTTTCTTT.

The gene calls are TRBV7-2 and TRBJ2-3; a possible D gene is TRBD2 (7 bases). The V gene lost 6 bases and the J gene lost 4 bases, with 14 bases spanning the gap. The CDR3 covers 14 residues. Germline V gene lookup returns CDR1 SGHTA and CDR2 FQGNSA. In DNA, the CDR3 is TGTGCCAGCAGTGGATCGGGGGGCGCAGATACGCAGTATTTT. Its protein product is CASSGSGGADTQYF. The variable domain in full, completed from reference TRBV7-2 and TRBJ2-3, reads GAGVSQSPSNKVTEKGKDVELRCDPISGHTALYWYRQSLGQGLEFLIYFQGNSAPDKSGLPSDRFSAERTGGSVSTLTIQRTQQEDSAVYLCASSGSGGADTQYFGPGTRLTVL.

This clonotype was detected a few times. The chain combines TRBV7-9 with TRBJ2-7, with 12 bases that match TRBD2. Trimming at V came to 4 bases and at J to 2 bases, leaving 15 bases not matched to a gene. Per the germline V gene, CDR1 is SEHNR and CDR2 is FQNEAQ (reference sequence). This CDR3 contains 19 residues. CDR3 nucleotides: TGTGCCAGCAGCTCCAGTTTGCGGACTAGCGGGGCTCAGACCTACGAGCAGTACTTC. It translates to CASSSSLRTSGAQTYEQYF.